The rows below give T cell receptor beta chains drawn from one sample of a study of blood T cell repertoires in COVID-19. Some clones are missing from TCRdb's copy, which holds only in-frame ones; the method was immunoSEQ multiplex PCR. The table records more than 80,000 clones, approximately 78% of them present only once. The sequenced sample consisted of peripheral blood. These receptors were obtained from a man between 45 and 60 years old with active or convalescent COVID-19. The CDR3 runs from the conserved cysteine through the conserved F or W. The D gene is left open where the match is weak. Only part of the rows carry a size: once, few, many, or a class if the clone is expanded.

v_gene,d_gene,j_gene,abundance,CDR3aa,CDR3nt
TRBV28,TRBD1,TRBJ1-3,.,CASRDRGTAAGNTIYF,TGTGCCAGCAGGGACAGGGGGACTGCTGCTGGAAACACCATATATTTT
TRBV11-2,TRBD2,TRBJ2-7,.,CASSLDGRGFDEQYF,TGTGCCAGCAGCTTAGACGGGAGGGGGTTCGACGAGCAGTACTTC
TRBV28,.,TRBJ1-4,.,CASSFAGFTEKLFF,TGTGCCAGCAGTTTCGCAGGGTTTACTGAAAAACTGTTTTTT
TRBV9,TRBD1,TRBJ2-2,few,CASSVVGTENTGELFF,TGTGCCAGCAGCGTAGTAGGGACAGAGAACACCGGGGAGCTGTTTTTT
TRBV12-3/TRBV12-4,.,TRBJ2-2,.,CASNPSLTGELFF,TGTGCCAGCAACCCGTCTCTAACCGGGGAGCTGTTTTTT
TRBV19,TRBD1,TRBJ1-6,.,CASSRGQVNSPLHF,TGTGCCAGTAGTAGAGGACAGGTCAATTCACCCCTCCACTTT
TRBV10-1,.,TRBJ1-3,.,CASSESSGYSGNTIYF,TGCGCCAGCAGTGAGTCGTCGGGTTACTCTGGAAACACCATATATTTT
TRBV10-3,.,TRBJ2-2,.,CAISESGGRGVTGELFF,TGTGCCATCAGTGAGTCCGGAGGCAGGGGGGTCACCGGGGAGCTGTTTTTT
TRBV10-2,.,TRBJ2-1,.,CASWNTGLDNEQFF,TGCGCCAGTTGGAATACAGGGTTGGACAATGAGCAGTTCTTC
TRBV5-1,TRBD1,TRBJ1-2,.,CASSLGTGYGYTF,TGCGCCAGCAGCTTGGGGACAGGGTATGGCTACACCTTC